The next 28 T cell receptor beta chains were all read from a single sample in a study of CD8 T cells in Susac syndrome. Random hexamers primed reverse transcription of about 0.45 to 1 ug RNA. TCRdb redid the calling of the immunoSEQ multiplex PCR reads with MiXCR, one entry per CDR3 protein. The sample lists about 150,000 distinct CDR3 sequences, around 93% seen once, with approximately 0.09% in the top ten. The sample comprised CD4+ T cells from PBMCs. The receptors here all came from a human donor with multiple sclerosis.

The rearrangement joins TRBV14 to TRBJ1-4; tentative D call: TRBD1 (5 bases). V lost 0 bases, J lost 7 bases, and 12 bases lay in between. The germline gives CDR1 SGHDN, CDR2 FVKESK. The length of the CDR3 is 15 residues. CDR3 in amino acids: CASSQDNAGGEKLFF. CDR3 DNA sequence: TGTGCCAGCAGCCAAGACAACGCGGGGGGTGAAAAACTGTTTTTT.

V usage is TRBV6-2 or TRBV6-3 and J usage is TRBJ2-7; perhaps TRBD1 as D (5 bases). V was trimmed by 8 bases and J by 2 bases, leaving 16 bases between them. In germline, CDR1 is MNHEY, CDR2 SVGEGT. The CDR3 sequence is 14 residues long. Here the CDR3 DNA reads TGTGCCAGCCCCGACAGATTTACTACCTACGAGCAGTACTTC. This codes for CASPDRFTTYEQYF.

This clonotype was recorded only once. The chain links TRBV28 to TRBJ1-1; D might be TRBD1 (5 bases). The CDR3 has 14 residues. Germline CDR1 and CDR2: MDHEN and SYDVKM. V was clipped by 7 bases and J by 5 bases, with 17 bases between them. The CDR3 nucleotides read TGTGCCAGCACCGTGGGGGGTTTAGGAACTGAAGCTTTCTTT. Its translation is CASTVGGLGTEAFF.

This sequence joins TRBV30 and TRBJ2-1, with D perhaps TRBD2 (5 bases). V was cut by 4 bases and J by 2 bases, with 12 bases left in between. There are 14 residues in the CDR3. Germline CDR1 is GTSNPN and CDR2 is SVGIG (reference sequence). CDR3 DNA sequence: TGTGCCTGGACCAGAACCGGGACCTACAATGAGCAGTTCTTC. This encodes CAWTRTGTYNEQFF. The whole variable domain, remainder taken from reference TRBV30 and TRBJ2-1, is SQTIHQWPATLVQPVGSPLSLECTVEGTSNPNLYWYRQAAGRGLQLLFYSVGIGQISSEVPQNLSASRPQDRQFILSSKKLLLSDSGFYLCAWTRTGTYNEQFFGPGTRLTVL.

This clonotype was counted a single time. CDR3: CAISSAGGTGGESPLHF. Here the CDR3 DNA reads TGTGCCATCAGCTCTGCGGGGGGGACAGGGGGCGAATCACCCCTCCACTTT. The genes are TRBV10-3 and TRBJ1-6; 12 bases match TRBD1. Germline V lookup: CDR1 ENHRY, CDR2 SYGVKD. Trimming removed 6 bases from V and 10 bases from J; junction bases left unmatched: 13. The CDR3 loop spans 17 amino acids.

This chain joins TRBV6-6 and TRBJ2-1; tentatively, D is TRBD2 (6 bases). Germline values: CDR1 MNHNY, CDR2 SVGAGI (reference sequence). CDR3 length: 14 amino acids. V was clipped by 6 bases and J by 4 bases, with 13 bases between them. The CDR3 loop reads CASSPDGGYNEQFF. DNA for the CDR3: TGTGCCAGCAGCCCTGACGGAGGGTACAATGAGCAGTTCTTC.

The genes are TRBV7-2 and TRBJ2-7; 11 nucleotides match TRBD2. V gave up 5 bases and J gave up 4 bases; unmatched junction bases: 7. The V gene's germline CDR1 is SGHTA and CDR2 FQGNSA. The CDR3 extends over 15 amino acids. The DNA of the CDR3 is TGTGCCAGCAGCCTCCGGACTAGCGGGCTTTACGAGCAGTACTTC. It specifies CASSLRTSGLYEQYF.

V and J are TRBV30 and TRBJ2-7; 8 nucleotides line up with TRBD1. After removal of 6 bases from V and 2 bases from J, the junction contained 6 bases not matched to a gene. Germline loops: CDR1 GTSNPN, CDR2 SVGIG (reference sequence). The CDR3 contains 13 residues. This CDR3 reads CACTGQGPYEQYF. The CDR3 DNA is TGTGCCTGCACTGGACAGGGACCCTACGAGCAGTACTTC.

V is TRBV19 and J is TRBJ1-5; D may be TRBD1 (5 bases). V lost 3 bases and J 1 base, leaving 19 bases between the germline ends. The CDR3 spans 18 residues. Germline V gives CDR1 LNHDA, CDR2 SQIVND (reference sequence). The CDR3 nucleotides read TGTGCCAGTAGTATCTTACTCCCCGACAGTGGGAGCAATCAGCCCCAGCATTTT. Residues: CASSILLPDSGSNQPQHF.

CDR3 bases: TGTGCCACCAGCTTTCGGACAGAGGACACCATATATTTT. Its protein product is CATSFRTEDTIYF. This chain joins TRBV15 and TRBJ1-3, with D tentatively TRBD1 (6 bases). Trimming cost V 5 bases and J 8 bases, with 13 bases left between them. Per germline, CDR1 LNHNV and CDR2 YYDKDF (reference sequence). The CDR3 covers 13 residues.

The rearrangement links TRBV28 to TRBJ1-3; tentative D call: TRBD1 (6 bases). The V gene lost 3 bases and the J gene lost 0 bases, with 12 bases spanning the gap. The CDR3 contains 16 residues. Looked up from germline, CDR1 is MDHEN and CDR2 is SYDVKM. CDR3 coding DNA: TGTGCCAGCAGTTTTCGGGGGCAAGCCTCTGGAAACACCATATATTTT. This encodes CASSFRGQASGNTIYF.

In this sample, this clonotype turned up once. A read error may account for a junction end that differs from germline. The gene calls are TRBV5-6 and TRBJ1-4; perhaps TRBD1 as D (5 bases). The CDR3 contains 15 residues. CDR1 SGHDT and CDR2 YYEEEE come from the germline V gene. The CDR3 DNA reads as TGTGCCAGCAGCTTGGGGGGGGTTAATTATGAGAAACTGTTTTTT. Its protein is CASSLGGVNYEKLFF.

The chain couples TRBV6-1 to TRBJ2-3; unclear D gene. Per the germline V gene, CDR1 is MNHNS and CDR2 is SASEGT. V shed 6 bases and J shed 4 bases, with 17 bases lying between them. The CDR3 totals 15 residues. CDR3 in DNA: TGTGCCAGCAGCCCAAGGAAGTTTATGGCAGATACGCAGTATTTT. The encoded protein is CASSPRKFMADTQYF.

V is TRBV18 and J is TRBJ2-7; TRBD1 matches at 9 bases. The CDR3 totals 15 residues. The V gene end was trimmed by 6 bases and the J gene end by 2 bases; junction bases not matched to a gene: 8. Germline V gene lookup returns CDR1 KGHSH and CDR2 LQKENI. CDR3 protein: CASSPGTGLAYEQYF. CDR3 DNA sequence: TGTGCCAGCTCTCCCGGGACAGGGCTAGCCTACGAGCAGTACTTC.

This rearrangement joins TRBV2 to TRBJ1-4, with 9 bases aligning to TRBD1. The CDR3 has 15 residues. CDR1 and CDR2 from the germline V gene are SNHLY and FYNNEI. V shed 5 bases, J shed 8 bases, and the junction held 9 bases outside the gene matches. In DNA form, the CDR3 reads TGTGCCAGCAGTTATACCGGGACAGGGTACGAAAAACTGTTTTTT. Protein sequence: CASSYTGTGYEKLFF.

The genes are TRBV28 and TRBJ2-5; D is unresolved. CDR3 size: 13 residues. V dropped 7 bases and J dropped 3 bases, with 12 bases sitting between them. In germline, CDR1 is MDHEN, CDR2 SYDVKM. The CDR3 nucleotides read TGTGCCAGCACCCCACGGATGGAAGAGACCCAGTACTTC. Residues: CASTPRMEETQYF.

The V call is TRBV6-5, the J call TRBJ2-7, with a tentative D call TRBD2 (5 bases). The CDR3 totals 15 residues. CDR1 and CDR2 from the germline V gene are MNHEY and SVGAGI. Trimming left V 5 bases short and J 2 bases short, with 16 bases between. CDR3 DNA sequence: TGTGCCAGCAGTCCCGACTACATCCTAACCTACGAGCAGTACTTC. Translation gives CASSPDYILTYEQYF.

The chain is built from TRBV30 and TRBJ2-6; no clear D gene. The CDR3 totals 14 residues. Between the trimmed V and J ends, which lost 0 bases and 2 bases, there was a span of 5 bases. Germline CDR1 reads GTSNPN; CDR2 reads SVGIG (reference sequence). The CDR3 loop is CAWSVTPGANVLTF. DNA for the CDR3: TGTGCCTGGAGTGTAACCCCTGGGGCCAACGTCCTGACTTTC. The variable domain in full, completed from reference TRBV30 and TRBJ2-6, reads SQTIHQWPATLVQPVGSPLSLECTVEGTSNPNLYWYRQAAGRGLQLLFYSVGIGQISSEVPQNLSASRPQDRQFILSSKKLLLSDSGFYLCAWSVTPGANVLTFGAGSRLTVL.

The rearrangement links TRBV7-2 to TRBJ2-7; 8 bases map to TRBD1. Germline CDR1 and CDR2: SGHTA and FQGNSA. CDR3 length: 13 amino acids. J gave up 3 bases and V 5 bases, and 3 bases lay outside the gene matches. The CDR3 sequence: CASSHGQGYEQYF. In DNA form, the CDR3 reads TGTGCCAGCAGCCATGGACAGGGCTACGAGCAGTACTTC.

J is TRBJ2-7 and V is TRBV7-2; no definite D call. In germline, CDR1 is SGHTA, CDR2 FQGNSA. The V gene lost 7 bases and the J gene lost 3 bases, with 16 bases spanning the gap. The CDR3 is 14 amino acids. The CDR3 spells CASIEDPQGYEQYF. The CDR3 nucleotides are TGTGCCAGCATCGAGGACCCCCAAGGCTACGAGCAGTACTTC.

The chain joins TRBV12-3 or TRBV12-4 to TRBJ1-5; D remains unclear. The CDR3 totals 12 residues. V was trimmed by 7 bases and J by 4 bases, leaving 8 bases between them. The CDR3 sequence: CASTQVNQPQHF. The CDR3 DNA sequence: TGTGCCAGCACCCAAGTTAATCAGCCCCAGCATTTT.

CDR3 residues: CASSPSLLGTASNQPQHF. The CDR3 nucleotides read TGCGCCAGCAGCCCAAGCCTCCTAGGGACAGCCTCCAATCAGCCCCAGCATTTT. The rearrangement links TRBV4-1 to TRBJ1-5, with 7 bases that match TRBD1. Germline assignment: CDR1 MGHRA and CDR2 YSYEKL. V lost 4 bases and J lost 3; bases outside the gene matches: 15. The CDR3 length is 18 residues.

This clonotype was observed once. The chain combines TRBV2 with TRBJ1-1; perhaps TRBD1 as D (5 bases). The CDR3 is made up of 12 amino acids. V lost 7 bases and J 8 bases, leaving 14 bases between the germline ends. CDR1 is SNHLY and CDR2 is FYNNEI in the germline V gene. CDR3 amino acids: CASISDGGEAFF. Written as DNA, the CDR3 is TGTGCCAGCATATCGGACGGGGGGGAAGCTTTCTTT.

The chain has TRBV29-1 and TRBJ2-7; D gene unclear. The CDR3 is 10 residues long. The V and J ends lost 6 bases and 3 bases respectively, with 6 bases between them. Germline V gives CDR1 SQVTM, CDR2 ANQGSEA. The CDR3: CSVWDYEQYF. The CDR3 bases are TGCAGCGTGTGGGACTACGAGCAGTACTTC.

The rearrangement links TRBV7-9 to TRBJ1-2, with 9 nucleotides matching TRBD1. Germline V gene lookup returns CDR1 SEHNR and CDR2 FQNEAQ (reference sequence). Trimming at V came to 4 bases and at J to 13 bases, leaving 7 bases not matched to a gene. The CDR3 has 12 amino acids. CDR3 in amino acids: CASSSPGQGITF. The CDR3 nucleotides read TGTGCCAGCAGCTCACCGGGACAGGGAATCACCTTC.

The chain joins TRBV7-9 to TRBJ2-5; D assignment may be TRBD1 or TRBD2 (6 bases each). Trimming removed 1 base from V and 1 base from J, with 10 bases in between. In germline, CDR1 is SEHNR, CDR2 FQNEAQ (reference sequence). CDR3 size: 15 residues. The CDR3 sequence is CASSLVGGGQETQYF. CDR3 DNA: TGTGCCAGCAGCTTAGTCGGAGGGGGCCAAGAGACCCAGTACTTC.

The rearrangement links TRBV5-6 to TRBJ2-7; 9 nucleotides agree with TRBD2. This CDR3 comprises 16 residues. Trimming took 0 bases from V and 4 from J; bases not matched to a gene: 8. CDR1 SGHDT and CDR2 YYEEEE come from the germline V gene. Here the CDR3 reads CASSLGLAVGPYEQYF. The CDR3 DNA sequence: TGTGCCAGCAGCTTGGGACTAGCGGTCGGCCCGTACGAGCAGTACTTC.

This chain joins TRBV5-4 and TRBJ2-7, with a tentative D call TRBD2 (6 bases). Germline V gene data show CDR1 as SGHNT and CDR2 as YYREEE (reference sequence). The CDR3 runs to 15 residues. V was cut by 4 bases and J by 0 bases, with 14 bases left in between. The CDR3, as DNA: TGTGCCAGCAGCCGGGACTTCTTGAGCTCCTACGAGCAGTACTTC. It translates to CASSRDFLSSYEQYF.